One sample yielded the 18 T cell receptor beta chains listed below, sequenced in a study of blood T cell repertoires in COVID-19. This table comes from immunoSEQ multiplex PCR, and its TCRdb copy is limited to in-frame clones, with some not included. The data hold under 200,000 clones, with about four fifths observed a single time. The sample consisted of peripheral blood. The origin of the receptors is a human donor with acute or convalescent COVID-19. The donor label of this sample is uncertain.

This clone came up once. This sequence joins TRBV9 and TRBJ2-7; 11 bases map to TRBD1. The germline CDR1 and CDR2 sequences are SGDLS and YYNGEE. Losses at the gene ends were 4 bases for V and 4 bases for J; bases not matched to a gene: 10. CDR3 length equals 16 residues. The CDR3 sequence: CASSPSGTGGIYEQYF. The CDR3 nucleotides are TGTGCCAGCAGCCCCTCGGGGACAGGGGGAATATACGAGCAGTACTTC.

Notes on this clone: The junction differs from germline at one of its ends, possibly a read error. The chain carries TRBV19 and TRBJ1-4, with D possibly matching TRBD1 (5 bases). Germline loops: CDR1 LNHDA, CDR2 SQIVND (reference sequence). The CDR3 has 16 amino acids. CDR3 in amino acids: CASSTGGGETNEKLFF. The CDR3 DNA sequence: TGTGCCAGCAGTACCGGGGGGGGAGAAACTAATGAAAAACTGTTTTTT.

This sequence joins TRBV5-8 and TRBJ1-5; 7 positions agree with TRBD1. The V gene's germline CDR1 is SGHTS and CDR2 YDEGEE. The CDR3 totals 17 residues. Germline trimming cut 2 bases from V and 1 base from J; bases unmatched to any gene: 9. CDR3 sequence (DNA): TGTGCCAGCAGCTTAATAAAGACAGGGAGGAGCAATCAGCCCCAGCATTTT. Amino acid sequence: CASSLIKTGRSNQPQHF.

CDR3 residues: CASSLRQGADEQYF. The CDR3 DNA is TGCGCCAGCAGCTTAAGACAGGGGGCAGACGAGCAGTACTTC. V and J are TRBV5-1 and TRBJ2-7, with TRBD1 matching over 10 bases. Trimming removed 2 bases from V and 5 bases from J; junction bases left unmatched: 4. The germline gives CDR1 SGHRS, CDR2 YFSETQ. CDR3 length: 14 residues.

This clone appeared a single time. V usage is TRBV9 and J usage is TRBJ2-7; perhaps TRBD1 as D (5 bases). V lost 0 bases and J 3 bases, leaving 16 bases between the germline ends. CDR3 length: 16 residues. Germline V gene data show CDR1 as SGDLS and CDR2 as YYNGEE. This CDR3 is CASSVEGDSASYEQYF. CDR3 sequence (DNA): TGTGCCAGCAGCGTAGAGGGCGACAGTGCCAGCTACGAGCAGTACTTC.

V usage is TRBV4-2 and J usage is TRBJ1-5; 8 bases match TRBD1. The germline gives CDR1 LGHNA, CDR2 YNFKEQ. This CDR3 comprises 16 residues. V dropped 0 bases and J dropped 3; count of bases not matched to a gene: 4. The CDR3 protein is CASSQDSDRDNQPQHF. The CDR3, as DNA: TGTGCCAGCAGCCAAGATTCGGACAGGGACAATCAGCCCCAGCATTTT.

This clone was counted a single time. The chain combines TRBV4-1 with TRBJ2-7, with 12 nucleotides matching TRBD2. CDR1 and CDR2 from the germline V gene are MGHRA and YSYEKL. This CDR3 contains 15 residues. J lost 3 bases, V lost 1 base, and 1 base had no gene match. CDR3 in DNA: TGCGCCAGCAGCCAAGGGACTAGCGGGAACTACGAGCAGTACTTC. This gives the protein CASSQGTSGNYEQYF.

This chain uses TRBV7-9 with TRBJ1-2; D is unresolved. The CDR3 length is 13 residues. Trimming stripped 0 bases from V and 8 bases from J, with 10 bases between. Looked up from germline, CDR1 is SEHNR and CDR2 is FQNEAQ (reference sequence). CDR3 in amino acids: CASSLAHGYGYTF. DNA of the CDR3: TGTGCCAGCAGCTTAGCGCACGGGTACGGCTACACCTTC.

This chain links TRBV9 with TRBJ1-1, with D possibly TRBD1 on 6 matching bases. This CDR3 region has 15 residues. CDR1 and CDR2 (germline): SGDLS, YYNGEE. Trimming shortened V by 0 bases and J by 1 base, and 10 bases separated the two germline ends. The CDR3 DNA is TGTGCCAGCAGCGTAGCTACAGGGTCGAACACTGAAGCTTTCTTT. Protein: CASSVATGSNTEAFF.

The J gene is TRBJ1-1, the V gene TRBV19; perhaps TRBD1 as D (6 bases). Trimming removed 7 bases from V and 4 bases from J, with 16 bases in between. The CDR3 is 14 residues long. Germline V gene data show CDR1 as LNHDA and CDR2 as SQIVND (reference sequence). Here the CDR3 reads CASTFVQGITEAFF. CDR3 bases: TGTGCCAGTACCTTCGTGCAGGGGATCACTGAAGCTTTCTTT. Combining the CDR3 with reference TRBV19 and TRBJ1-1 gives the whole variable domain DGGITQSPKYLFRKEGQNVTLSCEQNLNHDAMYWYRQDPGQGLRLIYYSQIVNDFQKGDIAEGYSVSREKKESFPLTVTSAQKNPTAFYLCASTFVQGITEAFFGQGTRLTVV.

The chain combines TRBV6-5 with TRBJ2-7; D is possibly TRBD1 (6 bases). With 0 bases removed from V and 6 bases from J, the gap between germline ends came to 15 bases. Germline V gene lookup returns CDR1 MNHEY and CDR2 SVGAGI. This CDR3 region has 15 residues. CDR3: CASSYSGRGLGEQYF. The CDR3 DNA follows: TGTGCCAGCAGTTACTCGGGCAGGGGCCTGGGCGAGCAGTACTTC.

The chain uses TRBV3-1 (or the pseudogene TRBV3-2) and TRBJ1-1; D is possibly TRBD1 (6 bases). Trimming pared 1 base from V and 10 bases from J, leaving 22 bases between. Germline V lookup: CDR1 LGHDT, CDR2 YNNKEL (reference sequence). This CDR3 spans 16 amino acids. In DNA form, the CDR3 reads TGTGCCAGCAGCCAAGTTACGGCCAGGGGTAGACAAAGAGCTTTCTTT. Translation: CASSQVTARGRQRAFF.

V and J are TRBV29-1 and TRBJ2-5; maybe TRBD1 (6 bases). V was cut by 4 bases and J by 5 bases, with 8 bases left in between. The CDR3 sequence is 11 residues long. Germline lookup yields CDR1 SQVTM and CDR2 ANQGSEA. The CDR3 here is CSVGGLETQYF. As DNA, the CDR3 is TGCAGCGTTGGGGGGCTTGAGACCCAGTACTTC. The variable domain in full, completed from reference TRBV29-1 and TRBJ2-5, reads SAVISQKPSRDICQRGTSLTIQCQVDSQVTMMFWYRQQPGQSLTLIATANQGSEATYESGFVIDKFPISRPNLTFSTLTVSNMSPEDSSIYLCSVGGLETQYFGPGTRLLVL.

This clone occurred a few times. The rearrangement joins TRBV6-5 to TRBJ1-5, with D maybe TRBD1 (6 bases). Trimming took 6 bases from V and 7 from J, leaving 19 bases between them. The CDR3 length is 15 residues. The germline gives CDR1 MNHEY, CDR2 SVGAGI. CDR3 region: CASSLFNREEQPQHF. CDR3 DNA sequence: TGTGCCAGCAGCCTATTTAACAGGGAAGAACAGCCCCAGCATTTT.

DNA for the CDR3: TGTGCCAGCAGCTTGGGACTGGTTGGCACAGATACGCAGTATTTT. Amino acids: CASSLGLVGTDTQYF. The chain employs TRBV5-4 and TRBJ2-3; D remains unclear. Germline CDR1 SGHNT, CDR2 YYREEE (reference sequence). Trimming left V 0 bases short and J 1 base short, with 9 bases between. The CDR3 is made up of 15 amino acids.

This sequence joins TRBV25-1 and TRBJ2-7, with 7 bases lining up with TRBD2. In germline, CDR1 is MGHDK, CDR2 SYGVNS. The CDR3 sequence is 11 residues long. With 7 bases clipped from V and 7 bases from J, the junction kept 4 bases outside the gene matches. CDR3 DNA: TGTGCCAGCAAGCGGGGCCGGGAGCAGTACTTC. This sequence encodes CASKRGREQYF.

The chain employs TRBV6-4 and TRBJ2-1; 7 bases map to TRBD2. V lost 2 bases and J lost 6; bases outside the gene matches: 4. The germline CDR1 and CDR2 sequences are MRHNA and SNTAGT. The CDR3 length is 14 residues. This chain's CDR3 is CASSDVIAGNEQFF. For the CDR3, the DNA is TGTGCCAGCAGTGACGTGATAGCGGGCAATGAGCAGTTCTTC.

The rearrangement uses TRBV7-9 and TRBJ2-3, with TRBD2 matching over 12 bases. This CDR3 has 17 amino acids. Germline V gives CDR1 SEHNR, CDR2 FQNEAQ (reference sequence). The V and J ends lost 3 bases and 0 bases, in that order; junction bases with no gene match: 4. CDR3 amino acids: CASSFGLAGLSTDTQYF. CDR3 DNA: TGTGCCAGCAGCTTTGGACTAGCGGGGCTCAGCACAGATACGCAGTATTTT.